This TCR beta chain was identified in a study of cytomegalovirus exposure and HLA in healthy donors. Primers: 60 Vbeta forward and 13 Jbeta reverse. Only in-frame clones appear in the TCRdb table, and some are missing; sequencing was by immunoSEQ multiplex PCR. The table lists roughly 160,000 clones, 77% of them singletons, with roughly 2% in the top ten. This CDR3 has 16 amino acids. CDR1 is MRHNA and CDR2 is SNTAGT in the germline V gene. The J segment lost 1 base and the V segment lost 0 bases, leaving 0 bases of the junction unmatched. Sample: PBMCs. The clonotype originates from a man aged 50-59 years in good health and CMV-seropositive. The chain carries TRBV6-4 and TRBJ2-2; 9 bases match TRBD1. The CDR3 DNA reads as TGTGCCAGCAGTGACTCGGGACAGGGGAACACCGGGGAGCTGTTTTTT. Translating gives CASSDSGQGNTGELFF.